This T cell receptor beta chain was identified during a study of shared T cell receptors in the human thymus (dated by TCRdb to about 2021). Study-level background: The study examined how self-reactive, shared T-cell receptor alpha chains are generated in the human thymus.

About this clone itself: No antigen is known for it. No quality values exist for individual bases; no much larger clone is one base distant.

From a lookup of the germline V gene (reference sequence), CDR1 and CDR2 are SGHKS and YYEKEE. The V and J ends are trimmed by 0 bases and 4 bases, leaving 10 bases between them. The CDR3, cysteine through phenylalanine, is 14 amino acids long. The CDR3 DNA has 42 bases and is translated from base 1. Library method: the immunoSEQ multiplex PCR assay. Held by TCRdb, this immuneACCESS table contains in-frame sequences only and omits some clones. Under half of the omission traces to an unresolved V gene where checked; the cause of the rest is unknown. The sample contains roughly 500,000 clones, around 82% of them found a single time. The ten largest clonotypes hold about 0.012% of the sample. These data are also associated with another study on human thymus T cells. The second paper states: In Finland, the donors were immunologically healthy infants who were having open corrective cardiac surgery for congenital heart defects. The thymus tissue came from surgical resects taken out during corrective cardiac surgery. Biased V and J gene segment usage appeared to be present in both thymic and peripheral blood repertoires. The related research found that thymic TCR repertoires overlapped highly between unrelated individuals. The study characterized TCR alpha and beta repertoires from seven to nine infant thymus samples and four related peripheral blood samples. The infant donors were about 6 to 250 days old, and the cohort included six or seven males and two females. Thymocytes were freed from the tissue by mechanical means and kept at -70 degrees C as pellets of roughly 9-34 million cells. Genomic DNA was extracted from frozen cell pellets with a QIAsymphony instrument. Using the immunoSEQ multiplex PCR assay, the TCRB and TCRAD loci were amplified from a standardized quantity of quality-controlled genomic DNA. Amplicons spanned the V(D)J region at a length sufficient to cover the CDR3 and identify V and J genes. Amplicon sequencing was performed on an Illumina platform through the commercial immunoSEQ service. Primer bias and sequencing errors were corrected using previously described methods, and TCRAD and TCRB definitions followed the IMGT database. immunoSEQ Analyzer 3.0 and VDJTools were used for repertoire analysis, which covered basic statistics, V/J segment usage, diversity estimates, rarefaction and pairwise overlap. Diversity was estimated with Chao1, ChaoE, Efron-Thisted, Shannon and inverse Simpson indices, and also on datasets down-sampled to the smallest sample. Repertoire overlap was assessed by strict matching of CDR3 nucleotide sequence, V gene and J gene, and clustering was done by Jaccard-based multidimensional scaling. Thymus samples yielded on average approximately 840,000 unique TCRB clonotypes, compared with around 79,000 from blood samples.

The V and J genes are TRBV5-5 and TRBJ2-5, and TRBD2 may be the D gene, going by 5 matching bases. This receptor was taken from a boy under two years old with a congenital heart defect. Donor details come from another sample of the same person, matched by shared clones. The sample was thymocytes. The sequence in DNA is TGTGCCAGCAGCTTGGGGAGCGGCGGAGAGACCCAGTACTTC. Translated, it gives CASSLGSGGETQYF.